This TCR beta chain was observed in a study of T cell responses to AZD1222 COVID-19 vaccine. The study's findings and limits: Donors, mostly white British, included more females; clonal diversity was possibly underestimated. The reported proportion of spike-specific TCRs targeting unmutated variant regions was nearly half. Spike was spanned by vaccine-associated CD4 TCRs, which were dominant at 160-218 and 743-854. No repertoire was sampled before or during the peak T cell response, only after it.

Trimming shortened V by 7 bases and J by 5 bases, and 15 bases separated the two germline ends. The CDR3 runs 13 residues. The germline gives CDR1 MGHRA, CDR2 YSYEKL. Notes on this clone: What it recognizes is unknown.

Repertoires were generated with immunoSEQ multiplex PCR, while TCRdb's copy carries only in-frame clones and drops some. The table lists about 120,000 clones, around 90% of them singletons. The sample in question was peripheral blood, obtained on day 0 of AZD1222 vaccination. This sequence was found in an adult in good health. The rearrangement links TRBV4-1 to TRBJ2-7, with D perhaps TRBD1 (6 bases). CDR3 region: CASNRELGDEQYF. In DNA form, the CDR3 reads TGCGCCAGCAACAGGGAATTAGGAGACGAGCAGTACTTC.